One and the same sample provided the 20 T cell receptor beta chains below, sequenced in a study of response to subunit inactivated influenza vaccine (dated by TCRdb to 2016 to 2018). The library relied on RT-PCR. Instrument on record: Illumina HiSeq 2500. TCRdb redid the processing of the public reads, applying fastp at Q25 and MiXCR, and retained in-frame beta chains. Records with the same CDR3 protein are collapsed into one entry carrying the most frequent genes and DNA. This sample holds 600,000 to 850,000 distinct CDR3 sequences; about 15% were observed only once. The ten largest account for roughly 7.6% of the sample. This material consisted of PBMCs from blood, taken 14 to 15 days before vaccination. The receptor source for this set is a middle-aged man who received an inactivated influenza vaccine. Donor details come from another sample of the same person, matched by shared clones.

This clonotype was recorded many times. The junction departs from germline at one end; a sequencing error may be responsible. The V gene is TRBV11-2, the J gene TRBJ2-1; D is unresolved. The germline CDR1 and CDR2 sequences are SGHAT and FQNNGV. The CDR3 has 11 amino acids. CDR3 DNA: TGTGCCAGCAGCTCCTTCAATGAGCAGTTCTTC. Its translation is CASSSFNEQFF.

The chain has TRBV3-1 and TRBJ1-6; no clear D. The V end was cut by 11 bases, the J end by 8 bases, with 10 bases between. The CDR3 extends over 11 amino acids. Germline V gives CDR1 LGHDT, CDR2 YNNKEL (reference sequence). CDR3 DNA: TGTGCCGTCGGCGCCCATTCACCCCTCCACTTT. Translating it yields CAVGAHSPLHF.

This clonotype occurred a few times. This rearrangement joins TRBV5-5 to TRBJ1-2; TRBD1 matches at 8 bases. From germline, CDR1 is SGHKS and CDR2 YYEKEE (reference sequence). V shed 4 bases and J 3 bases; nucleotides not matched to a gene: 8. This CDR3 has 15 residues. The CDR3 coding sequence is TGTGCCAGCAGCATCGGACAGGGTATGGACTATGGCTACACCTTC. Residues: CASSIGQGMDYGYTF. Looking up the rest from reference TRBV5-5 and TRBJ1-2 gives the full variable domain: DAGVTQSPTHLIKTRGQQVTLRCSPISGHKSVSWYQQVLGQGPQFIFQYYEKEERGRGNFPDRFSARQFPNYSSELNVNALLLGDSALYLCASSIGQGMDYGYTFGSGTRLTVV.

This clonotype was counted a few times. The J gene is TRBJ2-5, the V gene TRBV6-2 or TRBV6-3; D might be TRBD2 (6 bases). In germline, CDR1 is MNHEY, CDR2 SVGEGT. Trimming took off 8 bases at V and 4 bases at J, with 11 bases between the two ends. The CDR3 contains 12 residues. DNA for the CDR3: TGTGCCAGCGACGAGGGAGGAGAGACCCAGTACTTC. Its translation: CASDEGGETQYF.

This sequence joins TRBV6-5 and TRBJ2-7; a weak D match, TRBD1 (6 bases). The germline V gene encodes CDR1 MNHEY and CDR2 SVGAGI. CDR3 length: 17 amino acids. Trimming left V 2 bases short and J 3 bases short, with 20 bases between. The CDR3 sequence: CASSYTSLPGHNYEQYF. The CDR3 DNA sequence: TGTGCCAGCAGTTACACCAGCCTACCGGGACACAACTACGAGCAGTACTTC.

In its sample, this clonotype was seen many times. The chain recombines TRBV5-1 with TRBJ1-5, with a weak D call TRBD1 (5 bases). The CDR3 contains 14 residues. CDR1 is SGHRS, CDR2 YFSETQ, per germline. Trimming shortened V by 0 bases and J by 6 bases, and 10 bases separated the two germline ends. The CDR3 protein is CASSLERGGQPQHF. The DNA of the CDR3 is TGCGCCAGCAGCTTGGAAAGGGGCGGTCAGCCCCAGCATTTT.

This clonotype appeared a few times. The gene calls are TRBV7-9 and TRBJ2-1; TRBD2 agrees at 12 bases. Germline loops: CDR1 SEHNR, CDR2 FQNEAQ (reference sequence). The V gene end was trimmed by 4 bases and the J gene end by 9 bases; junction bases not matched to a gene: 10. This CDR3 has 16 amino acids. The DNA of the CDR3 is TGTGCCAGCAGCTCACTCCTAGCGGGAGGGCAGGGTGAGCAGTTCTTC. Protein: CASSSLLAGGQGEQFF.

The CDR3 DNA reads as TGTGCCATCTCCCCTTGGGTGACAGGGGGATCCTACGAGCAGTACTTC. Encoded protein: CAISPWVTGGSYEQYF. This chain links TRBV10-3 with TRBJ2-7; 9 bases map to TRBD1. The CDR3 spans 16 residues. The trim removed 8 bases at V and 1 base at J, leaving 12 bases unmatched. Germline values: CDR1 ENHRY, CDR2 SYGVKD.

A single count supports this clonotype. V usage is TRBV27 and J usage is TRBJ2-7; D remains unclear. Germline V gene sequence: CDR1 MNHEY, CDR2 SMNVEV (reference sequence). The CDR3 runs 11 residues. V was clipped by 4 bases and J by 5 bases, with 6 bases between them. The CDR3 nucleotides are TGTGCCAGCAGTTCCACCCACGAGCAGTACTTC. Translating gives CASSSTHEQYF.

V is TRBV7-3 and J is TRBJ2-3; no clear D. The CDR3 runs to 16 residues. Germline assignment: CDR1 SGHTA and CDR2 FQGTGA. The V and J ends lost 1 base and 1 base respectively, with 12 bases between them. The CDR3 is CASSLNSRIGTDTQYF. The DNA of the CDR3 is TGTGCCAGCAGCTTAAATTCACGAATCGGCACAGATACGCAGTATTTT.

In its sample, this clonotype was seen a few times. The chain carries TRBV12-3 or TRBV12-4 and TRBJ1-2; weak D call: TRBD1 (6 bases). This CDR3 is 14 amino acids long. Trimming removed 0 bases at V and 5 bases at J, with 10 bases between. CDR3 nucleotide sequence: TGTGCCAGCAGTTTAGCGGGGGCAGCGTATGGCTACACCTTC. This translates into CASSLAGAAYGYTF.

V usage is TRBV5-1 and J usage is TRBJ1-2; weak D call: TRBD1 (5 bases). Germline assignment: CDR1 SGHRS and CDR2 YFSETQ. The CDR3 is 13 amino acids. The V end lost 7 bases, the J end lost 4 bases, and 14 bases lay between the germline ends. This chain's CDR3 is CASLNPGIYGYTF. The CDR3 nucleotides are TGCGCCAGCCTGAACCCAGGGATCTATGGCTACACCTTC.

This chain joins TRBV20-1 and TRBJ2-1; D is ambiguous. Trimming removed 3 bases at V and 8 bases at J, with 8 bases between. This CDR3 comprises 11 residues. The germline V gene encodes CDR1 DFQATT and CDR2 SNEGSKA (reference sequence). The CDR3 region is CSASIDDEQFF. In DNA form, the CDR3 reads TGCAGTGCTAGTATAGACGATGAGCAGTTCTTC.

This clonotype has a handful of counts. The J gene is TRBJ2-7, the V gene TRBV12-3 or TRBV12-4, with D tentatively TRBD1 or TRBD2 (5 bases each). The CDR3 covers 14 residues. The ends were cut back, 6 bases at V and 2 bases at J, with 14 bases in the middle. CDR3 nucleotide sequence: TGTGCCAGCAGCCCCGGGACGCCTGCCTACGAGCAGTACTTC. As protein: CASSPGTPAYEQYF.

This clonotype was seen more than once but under ten times. The chain couples TRBV11-2 to TRBJ2-5, with D perhaps being TRBD1 or TRBD2 (5 bases each). The CDR3 length is 15 residues. CDR1 SGHAT and CDR2 FQNNGV come from the germline V gene. The ends were cut back, 1 base at V and 5 bases at J, with 14 bases in the middle. The CDR3 nucleotides are TGTGCCAGCAGCTTAGGGGGGTCAGGGTGGGAGACCCAGTACTTC. This gives the protein CASSLGGSGWETQYF.

This clonotype has only a few counts. The gene calls are TRBV7-9 and TRBJ2-5, with D uncertain. Looked up from germline, CDR1 is SEHNR and CDR2 is FQNEAQ (reference sequence). V lost 3 bases and J lost 3, with 5 bases in between. This CDR3 is 12 amino acids long. CDR3 DNA: TGTGCCAGCAGCTTCACCAAAGAGACCCAGTACTTC. Its protein product is CASSFTKETQYF.

This clonotype was detected a few times. This chain connects TRBV5-1 to TRBJ2-2; D may correspond to TRBD1 or TRBD2 (6 bases each). Germline CDR1 SGHRS, CDR2 YFSETQ. V was trimmed by 4 bases and J by 5 bases, leaving 18 bases between them. The CDR3 runs to 16 residues. CDR3: CASSRGGGLRTGELFF. The CDR3 DNA is TGCGCCAGCAGCCGAGGGGGAGGATTAAGAACCGGGGAGCTGTTTTTT.

This clonotype was seen a few times. This chain links TRBV6-1 with TRBJ2-7, with D perhaps given as TRBD1 or TRBD2 (6 bases each). CDR1 and CDR2 from the germline V gene are MNHNS and SASEGT. This CDR3 contains 16 residues. V lost 8 bases, J lost 1 base, and 21 bases lay in between. CDR3 in DNA: TGTGCCAGCCACGCTGCGGGACAATCCTTTTCCTACGAGCAGTACTTC. It codes for CASHAAGQSFSYEQYF.

V usage is TRBV7-8 and J usage is TRBJ1-1; 7 nucleotides line up with TRBD1. The germline V gene has CDR1 SGHVS and CDR2 FQNEAQ. V was clipped by 5 bases and J by 2 bases; unmatched bases: 8. This CDR3 is built from 15 residues. The CDR3 reads CASSRPGQLNTEAFF. In DNA form, the CDR3 reads TGTGCCAGCAGCCGACCGGGACAGCTCAACACTGAAGCTTTCTTT.

This clonotype was recorded at least ten times. The rearrangement joins TRBV5-1 to TRBJ2-2; no clear D. V was trimmed by 0 bases and J by 3 bases, leaving 6 bases between them. This CDR3 is 14 amino acids long. Germline V gives CDR1 SGHRS, CDR2 YFSETQ. CDR3 bases: TGCGCCAGCAGCTTGGACACAGACACCGGGGAGCTGTTTTTT. This codes for CASSLDTDTGELFF.